What follows are 19 T cell receptor beta chains derived from one specimen sequenced in a study of T cells in Graves' hyperthyroidism and ophthalmopathy. Using RNA transcripts as the source, TCR beta CDR3 regions were amplified. TCR CDR3 regions were first amplified by RT-PCR with HTBI primers. TCRdb re-called the multiplex PCR reads with MiXCR, one entry per CDR3 protein. The profile shows around 620,000 distinct CDR3 sequences, about a sixth of them singletons. Sequencing used blood. Receptors were obtained from a woman in her thirties with Graves' hyperthyroidism.

This clonotype was observed at least ten times. The J gene is TRBJ1-1, the V gene TRBV28; TRBD1 is a possible D gene (6 bases). Trimming cost V 3 bases and J 4 bases, with 24 bases left between them. There are 18 residues in the CDR3. Germline-derived CDR1 and CDR2 are MDHEN and SYDVKM. The CDR3 region is CASSFMRGGRYLGTEAFF. In DNA form, the CDR3 reads TGTGCCAGCAGTTTCATGCGGGGGGGGCGTTATTTGGGCACTGAAGCTTTCTTT.

The gene calls are TRBV14 and TRBJ2-1; D unclear. The CDR3 contains 15 residues. Germline CDR1 and CDR2: SGHDN and FVKESK. With 6 bases removed from V and 0 bases from J, the gap between germline ends came to 12 bases. The chain's CDR3 is CASRPTPSSYNEQFF. In nucleotides, the CDR3 is TGTGCCAGCAGACCGACCCCGAGCTCCTACAATGAGCAGTTCTTC.

This chain uses TRBV6-1 with TRBJ2-3, with D tentatively TRBD1 (6 bases). Looked up from germline, CDR1 is MNHNS and CDR2 is SASEGT. V was shortened by 2 bases and J by 4 bases, with 13 bases between the two germline ends. This CDR3 contains 15 residues. The DNA for the CDR3 is TGTGCCAGCAGTGAATACAGGGCCCCCGCAGATACGCAGTATTTT. Translation: CASSEYRAPADTQYF.

This clonotype was seen a handful of times. The chain links TRBV9 to TRBJ1-5, with 7 bases identical to TRBD1. This CDR3 region has 15 residues. The germline CDR1 and CDR2 sequences are SGDLS and YYNGEE. The trim removed 5 bases at V and 0 bases at J, leaving 5 bases unmatched. CDR3 sequence: CASRPDRDSNQPQHF. The CDR3 DNA reads TGTGCCAGCAGACCTGACAGGGATAGCAATCAGCCCCAGCATTTT.

V usage is TRBV19 and J usage is TRBJ2-5; D call uncertain. CDR1 and CDR2 from the germline V gene are LNHDA and SQIVND (reference sequence). V lost 5 bases to trimming and J lost 3 bases, with 7 bases between them. The CDR3 has 12 residues. The CDR3 sequence is CASSARKETQYF. The DNA for the CDR3 is TGTGCCAGTAGTGCACGAAAAGAGACCCAGTACTTC.

This clonotype has a count of ten or more. The chain joins TRBV28 to TRBJ2-7; D is perhaps TRBD2 (6 bases). The CDR3 sequence is 13 residues long. The V end lost 5 bases, the J end lost 3 bases, and 11 bases lay between the germline ends. Germline CDR1 MDHEN, CDR2 SYDVKM. Here the CDR3 reads CASSTGLNYEQYF. DNA of the CDR3: TGTGCCAGCAGTACGGGACTTAACTACGAGCAGTACTTC.

This clonotype turned up a few times. The genes are TRBV10-1 and TRBJ2-3; D may correspond to TRBD1 or TRBD2 (5 bases each). The CDR3 sequence is 14 residues long. The ends were cut back, 2 bases at V and 4 bases at J, with 10 bases in the middle. Germline loops: CDR1 WNHNN, CDR2 SYGVQD (reference sequence). CDR3 region: CASSEKGSPDTQYF. The CDR3 DNA reads as TGCGCCAGCAGTGAGAAGGGGAGTCCAGATACGCAGTATTTT.

This clonotype came up many times. J is TRBJ1-2 and V is TRBV2; D is unresolved. Germline V gene data show CDR1 as SNHLY and CDR2 as FYNNEI. This CDR3 has 13 amino acids. V was clipped by 7 bases and J by 5 bases, with 14 bases between them. The CDR3 nucleotides read TGTGCCAGCATACCCGGGCCTTCGTATGGCTACACCTTC. This gives the protein CASIPGPSYGYTF.

This clonotype occurred many times. J is TRBJ2-7 and V is TRBV20-1; 12 positions agree with TRBD2. This CDR3 has 16 amino acids. CDR1 DFQATT and CDR2 SNEGSKA come from the germline V gene (reference sequence). Losses at the gene ends were 0 bases for V and 4 bases for J; bases not matched to a gene: 7. The CDR3 is CSARDLLGTSGYEQYF. CDR3 bases: TGCAGTGCTAGAGATCTTCTGGGGACTAGCGGGTACGAGCAGTACTTC.

This clonotype was recorded many times. DNA of the CDR3: TGCAGCGTACCGGACGGGACAGGAAGGGGCTACACCTTC. Amino acids: CSVPDGTGRGYTF. The chain links TRBV29-1 to TRBJ1-2, with TRBD1 identical over 8 bases. CDR1 SQVTM and CDR2 ANQGSEA come from the germline V gene. This CDR3 is 13 amino acids long. The ends lost 6 bases at V and 8 bases at J; junction bases unmatched: 11.

This clonotype appeared a few times. V and J are TRBV20-1 and TRBJ2-7; 8 nucleotides agree with TRBD2. V was pared by 1 base and J by 2 bases, with 4 bases of the junction left unmatched. Per the germline V gene, CDR1 is DFQATT and CDR2 is SNEGSKA (reference sequence). The CDR3 is made up of 14 amino acids. Written as DNA, the CDR3 is TGCAGTGCTAGAGTTTACGGGAGGGCCTACGAGCAGTACTTC. Translated: CSARVYGRAYEQYF.

Ten or more counts support this clonotype. The CDR3 sequence is CAWSVKYINYGYTF. The CDR3 region has the DNA TGTGCCTGGAGTGTAAAGTATATCAACTATGGCTACACCTTC. The V gene is TRBV30, the J gene TRBJ1-2; D not certain. Germline assignment: CDR1 GTSNPN and CDR2 SVGIG (reference sequence). The CDR3 consists of 14 residues. The ends were cut back, 0 bases at V and 2 bases at J, with 10 bases in the middle.

This clonotype has ten or more counts. The chain recombines TRBV29-1 with TRBJ1-2; tentative D call: TRBD1 (5 bases). CDR3 length: 13 residues. Per the germline V gene, CDR1 is SQVTM and CDR2 is ANQGSEA. The germline V and J ends were trimmed by 3 bases and 0 bases, with 8 bases remaining between them. CDR3: CSVDRAANYGYTF. The DNA of the CDR3 is TGCAGCGTTGACAGGGCAGCTAACTATGGCTACACCTTC.

This clonotype has just one count. This chain connects TRBV19 to TRBJ2-1; the D is unclear. Trimming pared 3 bases from V and 8 bases from J, leaving 11 bases between. CDR1 and CDR2 (germline): LNHDA, SQIVND (reference sequence). The CDR3 covers 13 residues. The CDR3 DNA follows: TGTGCCAGTAGTATTCTTATTGCGGATGAGCAGTTCTTC. Protein: CASSILIADEQFF.

This chain connects TRBV28 to TRBJ1-5; 8 bases align to TRBD1. CDR1 is MDHEN and CDR2 is SYDVKM in the germline V gene. Trimming cost V 4 bases and J 7 bases; bases outside gene matches: 12. The CDR3 consists of 16 residues. CDR3 nucleotide sequence: TGTGCCAGCAGTTCGGACTATCAGGGGGCTCGACAGCCCCAGCATTTT. It translates to CASSSDYQGARQPQHF.

There are many counts of this clonotype. J is TRBJ2-1 and V is TRBV20-1, with 7 bases aligning to TRBD2. The CDR3 sequence is 14 residues long. Per germline, CDR1 DFQATT and CDR2 SNEGSKA (reference sequence). V shed 1 base and J 7 bases; nucleotides not matched to a gene: 7. The CDR3 DNA sequence: TGCAGTGCTAGAGTTAGCGGGCAAATTAATGAGCAGTTCTTC. This translates into CSARVSGQINEQFF.

This chain uses TRBV11-3 with TRBJ2-7, with 7 bases that match TRBD2. Germline V CDR1 and CDR2: SGHNT, YENEEA. The J segment lost 3 bases and the V segment lost 2 bases, leaving 4 bases of the junction unmatched. This CDR3 region has 14 residues. The CDR3 protein is CASSLRAGVYEQYF. The CDR3 DNA reads as TGTGCCAGCAGCTTAAGGGCGGGAGTCTACGAGCAGTACTTC.

In this sample, this clonotype turned up many times. V usage is TRBV5-1 and J usage is TRBJ2-7, with 7 bases that match TRBD2. J lost 2 bases, V lost 1 base, and 3 bases had no gene match. The CDR3 contains 14 residues. CDR1 is SGHRS, CDR2 YFSETQ, per germline. The CDR3 DNA is TGCGCCAGCAGCTTGACTAGCGCAGCCTACGAGCAGTACTTC. This codes for CASSLTSAAYEQYF.

The sample holds many counts of this clonotype. The chain uses TRBV28 and TRBJ1-4; possible D gene TRBD1, 6 bases. From germline, CDR1 is MDHEN and CDR2 SYDVKM. V lost 3 bases and J 5 bases, leaving 16 bases between the germline ends. This CDR3 has 16 residues. In DNA, the CDR3 is TGTGCCAGCAGTTTGGTCCCTGGGAGGGGGAATGAAAAACTGTTTTTT. Its translation: CASSLVPGRGNEKLFF.